The entry that follows covers one TCR beta chain sequence. The antigen remains unidentified. The data stem from a study of T cell responses to AZD1222 COVID-19 vaccine. Study conclusions and caveats: Following two doses of AZD1222, Spike-specific TCR breadth and depth rose.

Generated by immunoSEQ multiplex PCR, the TCRdb table keeps only in-frame clones and is missing some. This table holds roughly 85,000 clones, roughly 90% found once. V lost 7 bases, J lost 11 bases, and 12 bases lay in between. The CDR3 covers 12 residues. Germline loops: CDR1 LNHDA, CDR2 SQIVND (reference sequence). The sequencing here drew on peripheral blood, taken on day 0 of MenACWY control vaccination. The sequence derives from an adult in good health. J is TRBJ1-6 and V is TRBV19; D call uncertain. The CDR3 DNA is TGTGCCAGTACTTATCGGGGAGCACCCCTCCACTTT. This gives the protein CASTYRGAPLHF.